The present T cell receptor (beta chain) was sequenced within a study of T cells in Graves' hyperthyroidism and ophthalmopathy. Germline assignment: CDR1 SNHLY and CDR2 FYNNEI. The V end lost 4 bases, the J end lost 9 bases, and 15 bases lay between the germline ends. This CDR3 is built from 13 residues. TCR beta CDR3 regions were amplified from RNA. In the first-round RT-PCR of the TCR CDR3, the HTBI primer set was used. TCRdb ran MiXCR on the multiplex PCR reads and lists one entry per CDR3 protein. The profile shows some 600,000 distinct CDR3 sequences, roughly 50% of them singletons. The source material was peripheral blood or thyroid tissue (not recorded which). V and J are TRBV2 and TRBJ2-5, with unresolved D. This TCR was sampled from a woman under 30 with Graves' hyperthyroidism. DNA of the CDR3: TGTGCCAGCAGTGGGACGTCCCCCGTGCCCCAGTACTTC. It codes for CASSGTSPVPQYF.